The subject of this entry is one T cell receptor (beta chain). Original handling: Amplifying reference gene primers gave estimates of nucleated cell counts. Here immunoSEQ multiplex PCR was the method, and the copy in TCRdb shows in-frame clones only, minus some. V and J calls and clone size come straight from that table; D and trimming were deduced from the DNA. This sample has 250,000 to 400,000 clones; 75% to 90% occur once, and the top ten carry approximately 1.9%. The sample comes from a study of blood T cell repertoires in COVID-19. Study background: There were acute and convalescent COVID-19 samples, and they came from the United States, Italy and Spain.

Living in under 30 US areas, the participants were between 18 and 89 years of age. Germline V gene sequence: CDR1 SGHRS, CDR2 YFSETQ. Trimming pared 5 bases from V and 5 bases from J, leaving 19 bases between. This CDR3 comprises 15 residues. Sequencing was carried out using PBMCs or T cells enriched from blood (not recorded which). The source is a woman between 25 and 40 years old who had been exposed to COVID-19. The rearrangement uses TRBV5-1 and TRBJ1-1; the D gene is possibly TRBD1 (6 bases). The CDR3 nucleotides are TGCGCCAGCAGACCGAACAGGGCGAAGATAACTGAAGCTTTCTTT. The encoded protein is CASRPNRAKITEAFF.